A single sample is the source of the 23 T cell receptor beta chains below, sequenced in a study of Ad26.COV2.S vaccination and SARS-CoV-2 variants. Some clones are missing from TCRdb's copy, which holds only in-frame ones; the method was immunoSEQ multiplex PCR. The repertoire includes hundreds of thousands of clones, roughly 84% of them detected once, and 3.4% sits in the top ten. Treatment given: roughly 19 received Ad26.COV2.S at low or high dose, single or two shots; roughly 5 received placebo; per-sample allocation not given. Specimens were obtained on day 63 following the first vaccine or placebo injection. The sample consisted of peripheral blood, taken in a trial of Ad26.COV2.S vaccine versus placebo. The source is a person aged 18-60 years who received the Ad26.COV2.S COVID-19 vaccine or a placebo.

Note on this clone: Other nucleotide sequences in the sample specify the same CDR3. The CDR3 region has the DNA TGTGCCAGCAGCCCCCGGACAGCCTACGAGCAGTACTTC. Encoded protein: CASSPRTAYEQYF. This chain joins TRBV7-9 and TRBJ2-7; perhaps TRBD1 as D (6 bases). Germline V gene lookup returns CDR1 SEHNR and CDR2 FQNEAQ (reference sequence). The CDR3 is made up of 13 amino acids. Deletions cut 5 bases from V and 2 bases from J, with 10 bases between.

There are a few counts of this clone. The chain employs TRBV27 and TRBJ2-2; no firm D call. Germline V gene sequence: CDR1 MNHEY, CDR2 SMNVEV (reference sequence). The CDR3 runs to 14 residues. V lost 7 bases, J lost 0 bases, and 9 bases lay in between. CDR3 bases: TGTGCCAGCACGCGGCAGCCGAACACCGGGGAGCTGTTTTTT. As protein: CASTRQPNTGELFF.

The genes are TRBV29-1 and TRBJ1-1, with TRBD1 as a possible D gene (5 bases). This CDR3 spans 13 amino acids. In germline, CDR1 is SQVTM, CDR2 ANQGSEA. Trimming stripped 7 bases from V and 0 bases from J, with 12 bases between. CDR3 bases: TGCAGCGCCCGGTCGGGGCTGAACACTGAAGCTTTCTTT. This translates into CSARSGLNTEAFF.

V gene TRBV21-1 combines with J gene TRBJ2-1. TRBV21-1 corresponds to a pseudogene. The CDR3 runs 16 residues. The CDR3 is CASSKEVRTPYNEQFF. For the CDR3, the DNA is TGTGCCAGCAGCAAAGAGGTCCGAACCCCCTACAATGAGCAGTTCTTC.

The chain links TRBV5-1 to TRBJ1-2, with 7 bases matching TRBD1. With V trimmed by 4 bases and J by 4 bases, 10 bases remained unmatched. Per the germline V gene, CDR1 is SGHRS and CDR2 is YFSETQ. The CDR3 loop spans 15 amino acids. CDR3 residues: CASSPSHDRVYGYTF. CDR3 in DNA: TGCGCCAGCAGCCCAAGCCACGACAGGGTCTATGGCTACACCTTC.

V is TRBV9 and J is TRBJ1-3, with a tentative D call TRBD1 (5 bases). This CDR3 region has 15 residues. CDR1 SGDLS and CDR2 YYNGEE come from the germline V gene. Trimming removed 1 base from V and 1 base from J, with 9 bases in between. DNA of the CDR3: TGTGCCAGCAGCGTAACGGCAGGGTCTGGAAACACCATATATTTT. Translated: CASSVTAGSGNTIYF.

This clone occurred a few times. V is TRBV12-3 or TRBV12-4 and J is TRBJ1-2; D remains unclear. V dropped 3 bases and J dropped 4 bases, with 9 bases sitting between them. The CDR3 length is 13 residues. The CDR3 coding sequence is TGTGCCAGCAGTTTTTTACAGTCCTATGGCTACACCTTC. Protein product: CASSFLQSYGYTF.

The J gene is TRBJ2-2, the V gene TRBV27, with D perhaps being TRBD1 or TRBD2 (5 bases each). The CDR3 sequence is 14 residues long. The germline V and J ends were trimmed by 3 bases and 4 bases, with 9 bases remaining between them. The germline CDR1 and CDR2 sequences are MNHEY and SMNVEV (reference sequence). The CDR3 region is CASSLGVGTGELFF. In DNA form, the CDR3 reads TGTGCCAGCAGTTTGGGGGTGGGCACCGGGGAGCTGTTTTTT.

The chain links TRBV4-3 to TRBJ1-5, with D hard to call. The germline V gene encodes CDR1 LGHNA and CDR2 YSLEER. The V end was cut by 0 bases, the J end by 7 bases, with 7 bases between. This CDR3 has 13 amino acids. Here the CDR3 DNA reads TGCGCCAGCAGCCAAGACTCAGGACAGCCCCAGCATTTT. Its translation is CASSQDSGQPQHF.

The chain couples TRBV12-3 or TRBV12-4 to TRBJ2-3; D ambiguous. The length of the CDR3 is 12 residues. Trimming pared 10 bases from V and 2 bases from J, leaving 10 bases between. CDR3 protein: CATRGSTDTQYF. DNA for the CDR3: TGTGCCACCCGTGGATCCACAGATACGCAGTATTTT.

The chain couples TRBV3-1 (or the pseudogene TRBV3-2) to TRBJ1-1; TRBD1 matches at 8 bases. J was trimmed by 6 bases and V by 4 bases; bases with no gene match: 13. This CDR3 is 16 amino acids long. Germline V lookup: CDR1 LGHDT, CDR2 YNNKEL (reference sequence). Here the CDR3 reads CASSPIGRTGLAEAFF. In DNA form, the CDR3 reads TGTGCCAGCAGCCCGATCGGACGGACAGGGCTGGCTGAAGCTTTCTTT.

The rearrangement joins TRBV4-2 to TRBJ1-1, with 7 bases that match TRBD1. This CDR3 is built from 14 residues. Germline-derived CDR1 and CDR2 are LGHNA and YNFKEQ. The junction had 8 bases not matched to a gene; V was cut back by 10 bases and J by 0 bases. CDR3 DNA sequence: TGTGCCACCTATAAGACAGGGATGAACACTGAAGCTTTCTTT. It translates to CATYKTGMNTEAFF.

V and J are TRBV30 and TRBJ2-5; D gene uncertain. The V end was cut by 2 bases, the J end by 5 bases, with 15 bases between. The CDR3 extends over 14 amino acids. Germline V gives CDR1 GTSNPN, CDR2 SVGIG (reference sequence). The CDR3 is CAWSSRAPRETQYF. The DNA of the CDR3 is TGTGCCTGGAGTTCCCGGGCCCCGCGGGAGACCCAGTACTTC.

V gene TRBV5-1 combines with J gene TRBJ2-3, with 14 bases lining up with TRBD2. CDR3 length: 19 amino acids. The V and J ends lost 4 bases and 1 base, in that order; junction bases with no gene match: 11. From germline, CDR1 is SGHRS and CDR2 YFSETQ. CDR3 sequence (DNA): TGCGCCAGCAGCCTTCAACCGGGACTAGCGGGGGCGGGCACAGATACGCAGTATTTT. It encodes CASSLQPGLAGAGTDTQYF. The full variable domain, with the rest looked up from reference TRBV5-1 and TRBJ2-3, is KAGVTQTPRYLIKTRGQQVTLSCSPISGHRSVSWYQQTPGQGLQFLFEYFSETQRNKGNFPGRFSGRQFSNSRSEMNVSTLELGDSALYLCASSLQPGLAGAGTDTQYFGPGTRLTVL.

The CDR3 nucleotides read TGCGCCAGCAGACCCGATGGGGACTATGGCTACACCTTC. It yields the protein CASRPDGDYGYTF. This sequence joins TRBV5-1 and TRBJ1-2; D remains unclear. The CDR3 length is 13 residues. Germline CDR1 SGHRS, CDR2 YFSETQ. V was pared by 5 bases and J by 3 bases, with 11 bases between.

The chain combines TRBV12-3 or TRBV12-4 with TRBJ1-6; D uncertain. CDR3 size: 11 residues. The germline V and J ends were trimmed by 3 bases and 17 bases, with 11 bases remaining between them. As DNA, the CDR3 is TGTGCCAGCAGTTTCGGCAGCCGTATCCACTTT. This gives the protein CASSFGSRIHF.

This clone was seen only once. The chain employs TRBV7-9 and TRBJ2-2; D not certain. The V gene's germline CDR1 is SEHNR and CDR2 FQNEAQ (reference sequence). The CDR3 extends over 15 amino acids. Trimming took off 1 base at V and 5 bases at J, with 11 bases between the two ends. The CDR3 spells CASSLGLSGTGELFF. For the CDR3, the DNA is TGTGCCAGCAGCTTAGGGCTCTCCGGGACCGGGGAGCTGTTTTTT.

The chain uses TRBV13 and TRBJ2-5; TRBD2 matches at 11 bases. J lost 4 bases, V lost 3 bases, and 1 base had no gene match. The CDR3 loop spans 14 amino acids. Germline CDR1 reads PRHDT; CDR2 reads FYEKMQ (reference sequence). The CDR3 nucleotides read TGTGCCAGCAGCTTTAGCGGGGGGGGAGAGACCCAGTACTTC. It encodes CASSFSGGGETQYF.

The chain employs TRBV5-6 and TRBJ2-7; the D gene could be TRBD1 or TRBD2 (5 bases each). Trimming shortened V by 6 bases and J by 0 bases, and 13 bases separated the two germline ends. The CDR3 is made up of 14 amino acids. Looked up from germline, CDR1 is SGHDT and CDR2 is YYEEEE. CDR3 sequence reads: CASNPGTHSYEQYF. Written as DNA, the CDR3 is TGTGCCAGCAACCCGGGGACCCACTCCTACGAGCAGTACTTC.

This rearrangement joins TRBV11-2 to TRBJ2-1; TRBD2 matches at 10 bases. This CDR3 comprises 16 residues. Germline V gene data show CDR1 as SGHAT and CDR2 as FQNNGV. V shed 1 base and J 3 bases; nucleotides not matched to a gene: 3. The CDR3 loop reads CASSLGIAGGYNEQFF. The DNA of the CDR3 is TGTGCCAGCAGCTTAGGGATAGCGGGGGGCTACAATGAGCAGTTCTTC.

V and J are TRBV12-3 or TRBV12-4 and TRBJ2-1; D is undetermined. Trimming removed 5 bases at V and 5 bases at J, with 1 base between. This CDR3 has 10 residues. The DNA for the CDR3 is TGTGCCAGCAGTCACAATGAGCAGTTCTTC. It translates to CASSHNEQFF.

This chain connects TRBV5-1 to TRBJ1-4; 10 bases are shared with TRBD1. V shed 0 bases and J 6 bases; nucleotides not matched to a gene: 5. This CDR3 comprises 16 residues. CDR1 SGHRS and CDR2 YFSETQ come from the germline V gene. Here the CDR3 DNA reads TGCGCCAGCAGCTTGGCCGGGACAGGGGCAGATGAAAAACTGTTTTTT. Residues: CASSLAGTGADEKLFF.

The chain carries TRBV2 and TRBJ2-3; 10 bases map to TRBD2. The germline V gene encodes CDR1 SNHLY and CDR2 FYNNEI. The CDR3 contains 18 residues. V gave up 6 bases and J gave up 2 bases; unmatched junction bases: 14. The CDR3 spells CASSQAGGLADHTDTQYF. CDR3 in DNA: TGTGCCAGCAGCCAAGCAGGCGGACTAGCGGATCACACAGATACGCAGTATTTT.